The 12 T cell receptor beta chains in this list originate from one sample, sequenced in a study of T-cell reconstitution after alpha-beta-depleted transplantation in children. It was with unique molecular identifiers that the TCRbeta library was prepared. TCRdb used MiXCR to reprocess the PCR reads, holding one entry per CDR3 protein. The table records about 590,000 distinct CDR3 sequences, 10% to 15% of them present only once. The starting material was PBMCs, mostly from graft donor cells, obtained 360 days after TCRalphabeta/CD19-depleted stem cell transplant. The receptors derive from a male patient aged 10-17 years who had a stem cell transplant for acute myeloid leukemia, so the T cells may come from the graft donor.

Comments on this clonotype: A much larger clone lies one base from this, so it may be a read error. This chain links TRBV24-1 with TRBJ2-1, with TRBD2 matching over 9 bases. The CDR3 contains 17 residues. The V segment lost 6 bases and the J segment 8 bases; nucleotides outside the gene matches: 16. In germline, CDR1 is KGHDR, CDR2 SFDVKD. CDR3 region: CATSLVAGDYLDYEQFF. Written as DNA, the CDR3 is TGTGCCACCAGTCTCGTAGCGGGAGATTATTTGGACTATGAGCAGTTCTTC.

In this sample, this clonotype turned up many times. At one of its ends the junction is not consistent with the germline gene, which may arise from a read error. The rearrangement joins TRBV7-7 to TRBJ2-1, with 7 bases matching TRBD2. This CDR3 has 16 residues. Germline values: CDR1 SSHAT, CDR2 FNYEAQ (reference sequence). The CDR3 coding sequence is TGTGCTAGCAGCTCTAGCGGTCCTAGCTCCTACAATGAGCAGTTCTTC. It yields the protein CASSSSGPSSYNEQFF.

The chain is built from TRBV5-1 and TRBJ1-1; a possible D gene is TRBD1 (5 bases). V lost 0 bases to trimming and J lost 0 bases, with 9 bases between them. Germline CDR1 SGHRS, CDR2 YFSETQ. This CDR3 spans 15 amino acids. CDR3 in DNA: TGCGCCAGCAGCTTGGAATCAGGGCTGAACACTGAAGCTTTCTTT. The encoded protein is CASSLESGLNTEAFF.

This clonotype was detected a few times. V and J are TRBV30 and TRBJ2-3, with 10 bases aligning to TRBD2. The junction had 11 bases not matched to a gene; V was cut back by 5 bases and J by 0 bases. The CDR3 spans 17 residues. The germline V gene has CDR1 GTSNPN and CDR2 SVGIG (reference sequence). CDR3 amino acids: CAWGGLLAGRSTDTQYF. DNA of the CDR3: TGTGCCTGGGGGGGGTTACTAGCGGGAAGAAGCACAGATACGCAGTATTTT.

In its sample, this clonotype was seen a few times. This rearrangement joins TRBV29-1 to TRBJ2-1; 12 nucleotides align to TRBD2. J lost 6 bases, V lost 3 bases, and 18 bases had no gene match. The CDR3 contains 19 residues. Germline V lookup: CDR1 SQVTM, CDR2 ANQGSEA. DNA for the CDR3: TGCAGCGTTGATTTCTTAGGACTAGCGGGACTAGCGCCTAGCAATGAGCAGTTCTTC. Protein: CSVDFLGLAGLAPSNEQFF.

This clonotype was seen a handful of times. The rearrangement joins TRBV20-1 to TRBJ1-5; D is ambiguous. The V gene's germline CDR1 is DFQATT and CDR2 SNEGSKA (reference sequence). V was clipped by 6 bases and J by 2 bases, with 8 bases between them. The CDR3 loop spans 12 amino acids. Here the CDR3 reads CSAVWGNQPQHF. In nucleotides, the CDR3 is TGCAGTGCCGTTTGGGGCAATCAGCCCCAGCATTTT.

This clonotype showed up many times. The rearrangement links TRBV20-1 to TRBJ2-5; TRBD1 matches at 7 bases. Germline V gene data show CDR1 as DFQATT and CDR2 as SNEGSKA (reference sequence). The CDR3 contains 14 residues. With 1 base clipped from V and 5 bases from J, the junction kept 7 bases outside the gene matches. This CDR3 is CSARGTGSYETQYF. For the CDR3, the DNA is TGCAGTGCTAGAGGGACAGGATCATACGAGACCCAGTACTTC.

This clonotype was seen a handful of times. This chain joins TRBV6-1 and TRBJ2-3; 10 nucleotides match TRBD1. Germline values: CDR1 MNHNS, CDR2 SASEGT. Trimming cost V 7 bases and J 5 bases; bases outside gene matches: 9. This CDR3 comprises 15 residues. The CDR3 bases are TGTGCCAGCACTGAGACAGGGGGCCTCGGAGATACGCAGTATTTT. This sequence encodes CASTETGGLGDTQYF.

There are many counts of this clonotype. The chain joins TRBV12-3 or TRBV12-4 to TRBJ2-5, with 7 bases identical to TRBD2. Trimming took 8 bases from V and 7 from J; bases not matched to a gene: 16. This CDR3 has 15 residues. The DNA for the CDR3 is TGTGCCAGCGGAGATTGGGGGACCAGGGAGGGGACCCAGTACTTC. Its translation is CASGDWGTREGTQYF.

The chain combines TRBV20-1 with TRBJ2-5, with D perhaps given as TRBD1 or TRBD2 (5 bases each). Trimming left V 5 bases short and J 7 bases short, with 17 bases between. The CDR3 spans 13 residues. Germline loops: CDR1 DFQATT, CDR2 SNEGSKA (reference sequence). CDR3 in amino acids: CSALGPLTGTQYF. The CDR3 region has the DNA TGCAGTGCTTTGGGACCTCTCACGGGGACCCAGTACTTC.

The J gene is TRBJ2-7, the V gene TRBV5-1; D possibly corresponds to TRBD1 (6 bases). The germline V gene encodes CDR1 SGHRS and CDR2 YFSETQ. This CDR3 has 14 residues. V shed 0 bases and J shed 5 bases, with 12 bases lying between them. The CDR3 spells CASSLGQAPNEQYF. The CDR3, as DNA: TGCGCCAGCAGCTTGGGACAGGCCCCCAACGAGCAGTACTTC.

This clonotype was seen only a few times. CDR3 nucleotide sequence: TGCAGTGCTAGGGGGGGACTAGCGGGAACAGATACGCAGTATTTT. It yields the protein CSARGGLAGTDTQYF. The chain couples TRBV20-1 to TRBJ2-3; 13 nucleotides align to TRBD2. The CDR3 length is 15 residues. Looked up from germline, CDR1 is DFQATT and CDR2 is SNEGSKA (reference sequence). J gave up 3 bases and V 3 bases, and 3 bases lay outside the gene matches.